The entry below describes one T cell receptor (beta chain). In the authors' workflow: Reference gene primers were amplified, and this amplification served to estimate nucleated cell counts. TCRdb's table, derived via immunoSEQ multiplex PCR, lists solely in-frame clones and lacks some. D and trimming come from the DNA, and the V and J calls and clone size come from that table. This table has 65,000 to 95,000 clones, roughly 87% appearing once. The entry originates in a study of blood T cell repertoires in COVID-19. Whole-study context: COVID-19 samples, acute and convalescent, were from the United States, Italy and Spain. T cells, B-cell-depleted T cells, or PBMCs supplied cDNA or gDNA.

In germline, CDR1 is SGHRS, CDR2 YFSETQ. The CDR3 loop spans 15 amino acids. With V trimmed by 0 bases and J by 6 bases, 4 bases remained unmatched. This chain connects TRBV5-1 to TRBJ1-4; 8 positions match TRBD1. Sequenced sample: peripheral blood. This receptor was taken from a man in his 70s with acute or convalescent COVID-19. CDR3 region: CASSLVAGGDEKLFF. The CDR3 DNA is TGCGCCAGCAGCTTGGTGGCAGGGGGCGATGAAAAACTGTTTTTT.